This TCR beta chain was identified during a study of blood T cell repertoires in COVID-19. Study-level information: Sources were T cells, B-cell-depleted T cells, or PBMCs; the material itself was cDNA or gDNA.

The protocol was immunoSEQ multiplex PCR, while the TCRdb copy is restricted to in-frame clones and leaves out a portion. The sample lists about 300,000 clones; around nine tenths were seen once. This clone was observed a handful of times. From germline, CDR1 is MNHEY and CDR2 SMNVEV (reference sequence). V dropped 5 bases and J dropped 3; count of bases not matched to a gene: 10. The CDR3 runs 16 residues. This chain connects TRBV27 to TRBJ2-7; TRBD1 aligns across 10 bases. Input material: PBMCs or T cells enriched from blood (not recorded which). This TCR derives from a man in his 60s who had recovered from COVID-19. Written as DNA, the CDR3 is TGTGCCAGCAGTCTAGCTGCCGGACAGGGGGTCTACGAGCAGTACTTC. The encoded protein is CASSLAAGQGVYEQYF.